In this sample, the clone carrying this T cell receptor (beta chain) turned up many times. Time point of the sample: sample taken at primary tumor resection. Without sorting, whole RNA was sequenced from tumor, nontumor lung or frozen PBMC. The donor group consisted of 72 patients who had untreated, early-stage non-small cell lung cancer. This specimen comes from a study of spatial heterogeneity in lung cancer. Looking at the study overall: Detected beta-chain sequences consistently exceeded alpha-chain sequences. In the raw reads, each unique TCR and UMI combination was present more than ten times on average.

V lost 4 bases and J lost 1; bases outside the gene matches: 6. The CDR3 runs to 16 residues. In germline, CDR1 is KGHSH, CDR2 LQKENI. A distinct unique molecular identifier was carried by each TCR cDNA molecule. TCRdb processed the 5' RACE reads anew with MiXCR; each CDR3 protein has one entry. The sample includes roughly 48,000 distinct CDR3 sequences, approximately 5% of them seen just once. The material sequenced was PBMCs, taken at surgery. The V call is TRBV18, the J call TRBJ2-3; the match to TRBD1 covers 9 bases. The receptor comes from a male donor with early-stage non-small cell lung cancer. The CDR3 DNA sequence: TGTGCCAGCTCACGGACGGGACAGGGAGGCACAGATACGCAGTATTTT. Residues: CASSRTGQGGTDTQYF.